This note documents a single TCR beta chain sequence. This sample was taken from a study of PD-1 blockade in mismatch repair-deficient tumors. Germline CDR1 SGHDT, CDR2 YYEEEE. Germline trimming cut 4 bases from V and 3 bases from J; bases unmatched to any gene: 10. The CDR3 is made up of 16 amino acids. TCRdb's copy holds only in-frame clones and misses some; the assay was immunoSEQ multiplex PCR. This sample has roughly 130,000 clones; about 90% occur once, and the top ten carry over 9.5%. This TCR came from an adult with mismatch repair-deficient cancer. Sequencing was performed on peripheral blood, taken approximately 73 weeks after starting pembrolizumab. The chain couples TRBV5-6 to TRBJ2-3; 8 bases are a match to TRBD1. CDR3 DNA sequence: TGTGCCAGCAGCATTACAGGCAGGGGGCGAACAGATACGCAGTATTTT. It yields the protein CASSITGRGRTDTQYF.